This is a list of T cell receptor beta chains from one sample in a study of T cells in Graves' hyperthyroidism and ophthalmopathy. TCRdb redid the calling of the multiplex PCR reads with MiXCR, one entry per CDR3 protein. The sample gives more than 300,000 distinct CDR3 sequences, roughly 14% of which show up once; 9.5% to 11% is in the top ten. The sample consisted of blood. These receptors all stem from a woman aged 55-69 years with Graves' hyperthyroidism. Both conserved end residues are part of each CDR3. D genes are given only for firm matches. The size of a clone is reported for some rows only, either as once, few or many, or as a class for expanded clones.

clone_size j_call d_call cdr3_length v_call cdr3_nt cdr3_aa
- TRBJ2-5 TRBD2 15 TRBV4-1 TGCGCCAGCAGGAGGGACGTAGCGGGAGAAGAGACCCAGTACTTC CASRRDVAGEETQYF
- TRBJ2-3 - 13 TRBV7-9 TGTGCCAGCAGCTATCTCCTAGCTAATCCGCAGTATTTT CASSYLLANPQYF
few TRBJ2-3 - 14 TRBV11-2 TGTGCCAGCAGCTCTAGAACAGGGTCAGATACGCAGTATTTT CASSSRTGSDTQYF
- TRBJ2-7 - 14 TRBV5-1 TGCGCCAGCAAAACTCAGGCCACGTCCTACGAGCAGTACTTC CASKTQATSYEQYF
many TRBJ1-6 TRBD1 15 TRBV12-5 TGTGCTAGTGGGCCGGGACAGGGGATGAATTCACCCCTCCACTTT CASGPGQGMNSPLHF
- TRBJ2-1 - 12 TRBV24-1 TGTGCCACCAGTGATTTTCGTCATGAGCAGTTCTTC CATSDFRHEQFF
many TRBJ1-5 - 16 TRBV5-1 TGCGCCAGCAGCCCGGGGGTCGGGGATAGCAATCAGCCCCAGCATTTT CASSPGVGDSNQPQHF
many TRBJ2-4 - 14 TRBV6-2/TRBV6-3 TGTGCCACCCGACAGTCCTTAGCCAAAAACATTCAGTACTTC CATRQSLAKNIQYF
many TRBJ2-1 TRBD1 15 TRBV24-1 TGTGCCACCCAGTGGGGACAGGGGAGAGTCAATGAGCAGTTCTTC CATQWGQGRVNEQFF
many TRBJ2-3 - 15 TRBV29-1 TGCAGCGTTGTAATCCAGGGTGAGAACACAGATACGCAGTATTTT CSVVIQGENTDTQYF
- TRBJ2-7 TRBD2 14 TRBV20-1 TGCAGTGCTACCGGGACTAGCTTCTACTCCGAGCAGTACTTC CSATGTSFYSEQYF
many TRBJ2-5 - 14 TRBV24-1 TGTGCCACCAGTGATTTCGGCAACCAAGAGACCCAGTACTTC CATSDFGNQETQYF
many TRBJ1-5 - 18 TRBV2 TGTGCCAGCAGTGTACAACAGGGAGGGTACAATAGCAATCAGCCCCAGCATTTT CASSVQQGGYNSNQPQHF
many TRBJ2-7 TRBD1 16 TRBV11-2 TGTGCCAGCAGCTTAATACGCGGGACAGGAAGCTACGAGCAGTACTTC CASSLIRGTGSYEQYF
many TRBJ1-1 - 11 TRBV11-2 TGTGCCAGCAGCGTGGGCCCTGAAGCTTTCTTT CASSVGPEAFF
many TRBJ1-5 TRBD1 13 TRBV2 TGTGCCAGCAGATGGGACAGGGCTCAGCCCCAGCATTTT CASRWDRAQPQHF
many TRBJ2-1 TRBD2 18 TRBV5-8 TGTGCCAGCAGCCCGGCGGGAGGGTCGGCCAGCTCCTACAATGAGCAGTTCTTC CASSPAGGSASSYNEQFF
- TRBJ2-7 TRBD2 16 TRBV11-2 TGTGCCAGCAGCCCCATAAAGGCGGGAGGGTCCTACGAGCAGTACTTC CASSPIKAGGSYEQYF
many TRBJ2-7 - 15 TRBV7-9 TGTGCCAGCAGCCCGGGAGTAAGACAGCCTTACGAGCAGTACTTC CASSPGVRQPYEQYF
many TRBJ2-7 - 13 TRBV9 TGTGCCAGCGGCCCAGCGTCTTGGTACGAGCAGTACTTC CASGPASWYEQYF
many TRBJ1-2 - 14 TRBV7-9 TGTGCCAGCAGCTCCCTAGACAGGACCTATGGCTACACCTTC CASSSLDRTYGYTF
many TRBJ2-1 TRBD2 14 TRBV29-1 TGCAGCGTTGAGGCGGGAGTCTTGTACAATGAGCAGTTCTTC CSVEAGVLYNEQFF
many TRBJ2-7 - 14 TRBV6-6 TGTGCCAGCAGTTACTCGGAGAACTCCTACGAGCAGTACTTC CASSYSENSYEQYF
many TRBJ1-2 TRBD1 15 TRBV3-1 TGTGCCAGCAGCCACGCCTCAGGGGGCTACTATGGCTACACCTTC CASSHASGGYYGYTF
many TRBJ2-2 TRBD2 17 TRBV11-2 TGTGCCAGCAGCTTATGGCTAGCGGGAGCCGGCACCGGGGAGCTGTTTTTT CASSLWLAGAGTGELFF
many TRBJ1-2 - 12 TRBV20-1 TGCAGTGCTAGTAGGGATCTCGGTGGCTACACCTTC CSASRDLGGYTF
- TRBJ1-4 TRBD1 18 TRBV28 TGTGCCAGCAGTTTAGGGGGACAGGGGGAGTTAGTGGATGAAAAACTGTTTTTT CASSLGGQGELVDEKLFF
- TRBJ2-7 TRBD2 15 TRBV2 TGTGCCAGCAGTGATGGGCCGGGAGGGCCAAGCGAGCAGTACTTC CASSDGPGGPSEQYF
few TRBJ2-2 TRBD2 16 TRBV10-1 TGCGCCAGCAGTGATACTAGCGGGAGCAGGTTCGGGGAGCTGTTTTTT CASSDTSGSRFGELFF
many TRBJ1-5 - 15 TRBV20-1 TGCAGTGCTAGTGCGAAGGGGCGCGGCAATCAGCCCCAGCATTTT CSASAKGRGNQPQHF
- TRBJ2-7 - 14 TRBV5-1 TGCGCCAGCAGCATCTCCGGGGGCATCTACGAGCAGTACTTC CASSISGGIYEQYF
many TRBJ1-1 - 15 TRBV10-2 TGCGCCAGCAGTGACCTGACAGTACTGAACACTGAAGCTTTCTTT CASSDLTVLNTEAFF
many TRBJ1-1 - 16 TRBV29-1 TGCAGCGTTTTAAGGAGGGGCGGGACATTGAACACTGAAGCTTTCTTT CSVLRRGGTLNTEAFF
few TRBJ2-5 TRBD1 16 TRBV19 TGTGCCAGTAGTAACCGGGACAGGGGGTACCAAGAGACCCAGTACTTC CASSNRDRGYQETQYF
- TRBJ2-1 TRBD2 16 TRBV7-3 TGTGCCAGCAGCGATCTAGCGGGTTCCTCTGTCGATGAGCAGTTCTTC CASSDLAGSSVDEQFF
- TRBJ2-2 - 14 TRBV12-5 TGTGCTAGTGGCATACAGGGATTCACCGGGGAGCTGTTTTTT CASGIQGFTGELFF
many TRBJ2-3 - 14 TRBV7-6 TGTGCCAGCAGCTTATGGTATAGCACAGATACGCAGTATTTT CASSLWYSTDTQYF
many TRBJ2-7 TRBD1 14 TRBV18 TGTGCCAGCTCACCAGCGACAGGGGCCTACGAGCAGTACTTC CASSPATGAYEQYF
many TRBJ1-3 - 13 TRBV2 TGTGCCAGCAGCCCTCGATTGGGGAACACCATATATTTT CASSPRLGNTIYF
many TRBJ2-1 - 15 TRBV5-1 TGCGCCAGCAGCTTGACAGGACTGTCCTACAATGAGCAGTTCTTC CASSLTGLSYNEQFF
few TRBJ2-7 TRBD1 16 TRBV5-8 TGTGCCAGCAGCTTGGGGGGACAGCATAAAGTCTACGAGCAGTACTTC CASSLGGQHKVYEQYF
many TRBJ2-5 TRBD2 15 TRBV2 TGTGCCAGCAGCCTACTAGCGGGAGGCATTGAGACCCAGTACTTC CASSLLAGGIETQYF
many TRBJ1-2 TRBD1 13 TRBV5-6 TGTGCCAGCAGCCTAGGACAGGGATCCGGCTACACCTTC CASSLGQGSGYTF